The present entry profiles one T cell receptor beta chain with its context. Its antigen is unknown. One entry per CDR3 protein, called by TCRdb with MiXCR from the reads. This sample has around 540,000 distinct CDR3 sequences, with roughly 34% found just once. The data were obtained in a study of T cell repertoires in cytomegalovirus infection. Study as a whole: Both CMV infection and a matching HLA type were indicated by public TCR beta signatures.

Study-wide points: Of the TCR beta families, the public ones yielded a cumulative frequency that identified carriers of CMV plus the relevant HLA. HLA-C-restricted CMV-specific TCR beta clonotypes were dominant in the ex vivo response.

V was trimmed by 6 bases and J by 1 base, leaving 12 bases between them. CDR3 length: 14 amino acids. The chain uses TRBV12-3 or TRBV12-4 and TRBJ2-5; the D call may be TRBD1 or TRBD2 (5 bases each). The sequence came from a human donor in good health (CMV status not recorded). Some clones in this sample may be carry-over from other donors' samples. The sequencing used cultured PBMCs, collected from culture after CMV antigen stimulation. CDR3 residues: CASSRGASQETQYF. The CDR3, as DNA: TGTGCCAGCAGCCGAGGGGCGAGCCAAGAGACCCAGTACTTC.